Each of the 12 T cell receptor beta chains below was sequenced from the same sample in a study of cytomegalovirus exposure and HLA in healthy donors. Use of 60 Vbeta and 13 Jbeta primers characterized the PCR. TCRdb's copy holds only in-frame clones and misses some; the assay was immunoSEQ multiplex PCR. The sample yields roughly 150,000 clones, 80% seen once. The specimen sequenced was PBMCs. The receptors derive from a woman between 40 and 50 years old in good health and CMV-seronegative.

The rearrangement joins TRBV7-2 to TRBJ1-4; 10 nucleotides match TRBD1. V was clipped by 0 bases and J by 8 bases; unmatched bases: 9. Germline CDR1 is SGHTA and CDR2 is FQGNSA. The CDR3 loop spans 17 amino acids. CDR3 DNA sequence: TGTGCCAGCAGCTTAGCGCGGTACCGGGACAGGGGCGAAAAACTGTTTTTT. The encoded protein is CASSLARYRDRGEKLFF.

The genes are TRBV6-6 and TRBJ2-5; 8 bases line up with TRBD1. V was pared by 6 bases and J by 1 base, with 4 bases of the junction left unmatched. The CDR3 totals 14 residues. Germline loops: CDR1 MNHNY, CDR2 SVGAGI (reference sequence). The CDR3 sequence is CASSYGQGQETQYF. Written as DNA, the CDR3 is TGTGCCAGCAGCTACGGACAGGGCCAAGAGACCCAGTACTTC.

The chain employs TRBV5-6 and TRBJ2-1; unclear D gene. Germline-derived CDR1 and CDR2 are SGHDT and YYEEEE. V lost 0 bases to trimming and J lost 9 bases, with 10 bases between them. This CDR3 spans 13 amino acids. This CDR3 is CASSLGASGEQFF. The CDR3 DNA reads TGTGCCAGCAGCTTGGGCGCATCGGGTGAGCAGTTCTTC. Filled out from reference TRBV5-6 and TRBJ2-1, the complete variable domain reads DAGVTQSPTHLIKTRGQQVTLRCSPKSGHDTVSWYQQALGQGPQFIFQYYEEEERQRGNFPDRFSGHQFPNYSSELNVNALLLGDSALYLCASSLGASGEQFFGPGTRLTVL.

The chain recombines TRBV27 with TRBJ1-2; D unclear. Germline assignment: CDR1 MNHEY and CDR2 SMNVEV (reference sequence). The CDR3 length is 15 residues. V lost 6 bases to trimming and J lost 3 bases, with 17 bases between them. The CDR3 reads CASRSQHESHYGYTF. CDR3 DNA: TGTGCCAGCAGATCGCAACACGAATCTCACTATGGCTACACCTTC.

In DNA form, the CDR3 reads TGCGCCAGCAGCTTGGCCGACAGGCCTCGTGGAGATACGCAGTATTTT. It yields the protein CASSLADRPRGDTQYF. The gene calls are TRBV5-1 and TRBJ2-3, with D perhaps matching TRBD1 (6 bases). Looked up from germline, CDR1 is SGHRS and CDR2 is YFSETQ. V lost 0 bases and J lost 5, with 16 bases in between. The CDR3 is 16 amino acids.

The chain employs TRBV18 and TRBJ1-5; weak D call: TRBD1 (5 bases). This CDR3 is 15 amino acids long. CDR1 and CDR2 (germline): KGHSH, LQKENI. Trimming cost V 2 bases and J 4 bases, with 12 bases left between them. The CDR3 reads CASSPRQNSNQPQHF. The DNA for the CDR3 is TGTGCCAGCTCACCAAGACAGAACTCTAATCAGCCCCAGCATTTT.

This sequence joins TRBV9 and TRBJ1-6, with D hard to call. V lost 2 bases and J 15 bases, leaving 12 bases between the germline ends. The germline CDR1 and CDR2 sequences are SGDLS and YYNGEE. CDR3 length equals 12 residues. This CDR3 reads CASSVDTLCLHF. CDR3 in DNA: TGTGCCAGCAGCGTTGACACCCTATGCCTCCACTTT.

The chain is built from TRBV6-1 and TRBJ2-7; D not certain. The germline V gene encodes CDR1 MNHNS and CDR2 SASEGT. Trimming shortened V by 8 bases and J by 4 bases, and 30 bases separated the two germline ends. The CDR3 consists of 18 residues. CDR3 residues: CASGVMSPTTVGAYEQYF. CDR3 bases: TGTGCCAGCGGTGTGATGAGCCCAACGACGGTAGGAGCTTACGAGCAGTACTTC.

In this sample, this clone turned up once. This sequence joins TRBV9 and TRBJ1-2; D is unresolved. In germline, CDR1 is SGDLS, CDR2 YYNGEE. The CDR3 has 12 residues. V gave up 5 bases and J gave up 4 bases, with 9 bases separating them. This chain's CDR3 is CASRRVGYGYTF. The DNA for the CDR3 is TGTGCCAGCAGGCGGGTCGGCTATGGCTACACCTTC.

This clone showed up just a few times. This chain uses TRBV7-8 with TRBJ2-7, with D possibly matching TRBD2 (5 bases). V dropped 5 bases and J dropped 3 bases, with 17 bases sitting between them. This CDR3 is built from 15 residues. From germline, CDR1 is SGHVS and CDR2 FQNEAQ. The CDR3 loop reads CASSPPSAGLYEQYF. Here the CDR3 DNA reads TGTGCCAGCAGCCCCCCTTCGGCAGGACTCTACGAGCAGTACTTC.

The gene calls are TRBV7-9 and TRBJ2-3; 7 bases agree with TRBD2. The ends lost 1 base at V and 3 bases at J; junction bases unmatched: 13. CDR3 length: 18 amino acids. Germline V gene lookup returns CDR1 SEHNR and CDR2 FQNEAQ (reference sequence). The CDR3 protein is CASSLDPSVGAGTDTQYF. Here the CDR3 DNA reads TGTGCCAGCAGCTTAGACCCCTCTGTGGGAGCGGGAACAGATACGCAGTATTTT.

CDR3: CASSQAVDRGYGYTF. The DNA for the CDR3 is TGCGCCAGCAGCCAAGCTGTTGACAGGGGGTATGGCTACACCTTC. The chain combines TRBV4-3 with TRBJ1-2, with 9 bases matching TRBD1. V dropped 1 base and J dropped 5; count of bases not matched to a gene: 5. The CDR3 extends over 15 amino acids. The germline gives CDR1 LGHNA, CDR2 YSLEER.